Sequencing of this T cell receptor (beta chain) was carried out in a study of shared clonotypes between healthy human individuals. Trimming removed 5 bases at V and 2 bases at J, with 8 bases between. The CDR3 is 12 amino acids. Germline assignment: CDR1 SQVTM and CDR2 ANQGSEA. Study-wide results and caveats: Deeper or shallower sequencing was expected to change how clonotypes are shared among donors. Lower generation probabilities were found for non-shared clonotypes than for those shared by all four donors.

About this clone itself: The antigen remains unidentified.

The study drew its donors from healthy HIV-negative adults without recent acute infections or vaccinations. Some 30,000 T cell genomes, or about 190 ng DNA, went into the sorted-subset replicate PCRs. The repertoire was sequenced with immunoSEQ multiplex PCR; TCRdb's copy has only in-frame clones and lacks some. Of 2 million to 2.5 million clones listed, 80% to 95% are singletons. This sequence was found in a man between 18 and 29 years old in good health. Some clones in this sample may be carry-over from other donors' samples. The rearrangement links TRBV29-1 to TRBJ2-3; no definite D call. Specimen: naive CD4+ T cells from PBMCs. Described subset: CD45RA+ positively selected. CDR3 loop: CSVCPATDTQYF. The DNA of the CDR3 is TGCAGCGTTTGCCCAGCCACAGATACGCAGTATTTT.